The 20 T cell receptor beta chains reported below all come from one sample, sequenced in a study of T cell responses to AZD1222 COVID-19 vaccine listed by TCRdb under 2021. To prepare the library, the immunoSEQ multiplex PCR assay was applied. This is the immuneACCESS table as TCRdb keeps it, with only in-frame sequences that have V and J called. A part of the clones is gone; compared with another copy, unresolved V genes explain less than half, and the rest is unexplained. The sample table contains 130,000 to 150,000 clones; only one count was recorded for 70% to 90% of them. Of the sample, around 16% falls within the top ten clones. This specimen's time point label, per the study, means: baseline before first vaccination. The specimen comprised peripheral blood, sampled on day 0 of AZD1222 vaccination. All receptors derive from an adult in good health.

J is TRBJ1-1 and V is TRBV6-5; 10 nucleotides line up with TRBD1. CDR3 length equals 14 residues. Germline V gives CDR1 MNHEY, CDR2 SVGAGI. V trimming: 5 bases; J trimming: 4 bases; junction bases outside the gene matches: 4. The chain's CDR3 is CASSRGQGITEAFF. Here the CDR3 DNA reads TGTGCCAGCAGTAGGGGACAGGGGATCACTGAAGCTTTCTTT.

V is TRBV23-1 and J is TRBJ2-5, with D unclear. TRBV23-1 is an open reading frame whose function is uncertain. V shed 0 bases and J shed 2 bases, with 10 bases lying between them. The CDR3 totals 15 residues. The CDR3 DNA reads TGCGCCAGCAGTCAATCGTGCCGGAAACAAGAGACCCAGTACTTC. This encodes CASSQSCRKQETQYF.

The chain combines TRBV3-1 (or the pseudogene TRBV3-2) with TRBJ1-5; D gene unclear. The V gene's germline CDR1 is LGHDT and CDR2 YNNKEL (reference sequence). Trimming removed 4 bases from V and 7 bases from J, with 17 bases in between. This CDR3 is 15 amino acids long. The CDR3 DNA is TGTGCCAGCAGCCGATACTACGGAGGCGGGCAGCCCCAGCATTTT. Encoded protein: CASSRYYGGGQPQHF.

The V call is TRBV20-1, the J call TRBJ2-7, with TRBD1 matching over 8 bases. The ends lost 3 bases at V and 6 bases at J; junction bases unmatched: 10. The CDR3 is 14 residues long. Germline assignment: CDR1 DFQATT and CDR2 SNEGSKA (reference sequence). CDR3 amino acids: CSASVGQVASEQYF. The CDR3 region has the DNA TGCAGTGCTAGTGTGGGACAGGTCGCTAGCGAGCAGTACTTC.

J is TRBJ1-1 and V is TRBV10-3, with D perhaps TRBD1 (6 bases). The CDR3 length is 14 residues. The germline V and J ends were trimmed by 2 bases and 2 bases, with 9 bases remaining between them. CDR1 ENHRY and CDR2 SYGVKD come from the germline V gene. For the CDR3, the DNA is TGTGCCATCAGTGAGCGCGGGACAAACACTGAAGCTTTCTTT. It encodes CAISERGTNTEAFF.

The V call is TRBV5-1, the J call TRBJ1-2; 7 nucleotides align to TRBD1. The CDR3 has 12 amino acids. V lost 5 bases, J lost 5 bases, and 3 bases stayed unmatched. Germline V gene lookup returns CDR1 SGHRS and CDR2 YFSETQ. In DNA form, the CDR3 reads TGCGCCAGCAGTGAGGGGGCTTATGGCTACACCTTC. Its protein is CASSEGAYGYTF.

The CDR3 DNA is TGTGCCAGCAGCCCGACCAGGGACGTTACTACAGATACGCAGTATTTT. Protein sequence: CASSPTRDVTTDTQYF. The gene calls are TRBV7-3 and TRBJ2-3; D might be TRBD1 or TRBD2, each matching 5 bases. V shed 5 bases and J shed 3 bases, with 18 bases lying between them. Germline CDR1 and CDR2: SGHTA and FQGTGA. CDR3 length: 16 amino acids.

Details on this clone: The sample holds other DNA sequences that translate to the same CDR3. The V call is TRBV7-2, the J call TRBJ1-3; weak D call: TRBD1 (6 bases). CDR1 SGHTA and CDR2 FQGNSA come from the germline V gene. CDR3 length: 14 amino acids. The germline V and J ends were trimmed by 2 bases and 4 bases, with 9 bases remaining between them. CDR3 residues: CASSLMGAGNTIYF. CDR3 DNA sequence: TGTGCCAGCAGCTTAATGGGGGCAGGAAACACCATATATTTT.

The chain has TRBV7-6 and TRBJ1-5, with 8 bases that match TRBD1. Germline V lookup: CDR1 SGHVS, CDR2 FNYEAQ. V shed 2 bases, J shed 1 base, and the junction held 4 bases outside the gene matches. This CDR3 comprises 16 residues. The CDR3 spells CASSLQGARSNQPQHF. The CDR3 DNA is TGTGCCAGCAGCTTACAGGGGGCGAGAAGCAATCAGCCCCAGCATTTT.

V usage is TRBV9 and J usage is TRBJ2-1, with TRBD1 as a possible D gene (6 bases). With 7 bases removed from V and 0 bases from J, the gap between germline ends came to 17 bases. The length of the CDR3 is 16 residues. Germline V gene sequence: CDR1 SGDLS, CDR2 YYNGEE. The CDR3 here is CASVRGKDPSYNEQFF. The CDR3, as DNA: TGTGCCAGCGTGAGGGGGAAGGATCCCTCCTACAATGAGCAGTTCTTC.

A few counts support this clone. This chain joins TRBV7-3 and TRBJ2-2, with D perhaps matching TRBD1 (5 bases). CDR1 is SGHTA, CDR2 FQGTGA, per germline. V lost 3 bases to trimming and J lost 7 bases, with 15 bases between them. CDR3 length: 15 amino acids. The CDR3 loop is CASSFRSGQGGELFF. In nucleotides, the CDR3 is TGTGCCAGCAGCTTCCGGAGTGGACAAGGCGGGGAGCTGTTTTTT.

The rearrangement links TRBV7-2 to TRBJ2-3; TRBD2 agrees at 13 bases. Germline V gene data show CDR1 as SGHTA and CDR2 as FQGNSA. This CDR3 region has 14 residues. The ends lost 5 bases at V and 9 bases at J; junction bases unmatched: 5. This CDR3 reads CASSPGLAGKTQYF. Here the CDR3 DNA reads TGTGCCAGCAGCCCGGGACTAGCGGGGAAGACGCAGTATTTT.

The chain joins TRBV6-5 to TRBJ1-6, with D tentatively TRBD1 (5 bases). This CDR3 has 16 residues. The germline gives CDR1 MNHEY, CDR2 SVGAGI. Trimming cost V 2 bases and J 13 bases, with 21 bases left between them. CDR3 DNA: TGTGCCAGCAGTTACGGGGAGGGGAGAACTCTCTCGCCCCTCCACTTT. Its protein is CASSYGEGRTLSPLHF.

The chain is built from TRBV7-2 and TRBJ2-3; TRBD2 matches 7 bases. Germline trimming cut 8 bases from V and 0 bases from J; bases unmatched to any gene: 11. This CDR3 comprises 16 residues. Germline-derived CDR1 and CDR2 are SGHTA and FQGNSA. Here the CDR3 DNA reads TGTGCCAGCGGTCGATCCCGGGGGGTAAGCACAGATACGCAGTATTTT. It is translated as CASGRSRGVSTDTQYF. Supplemented by reference TRBV7-2 and TRBJ2-3, the full variable domain reads GAGVSQSPSNKVTEKGKDVELRCDPISGHTALYWYRQSLGQGLEFLIYFQGNSAPDKSGLPSDRFSAERTGGSVSTLTIQRTQQEDSAVYLCASGRSRGVSTDTQYFGPGTRLTVL.

This clone was seen just once. The V call is TRBV6-5, the J call TRBJ2-7, with a tentative D call TRBD1 (6 bases). Germline loops: CDR1 MNHEY, CDR2 SVGAGI. V lost 7 bases and J lost 7, with 20 bases in between. The CDR3 length is 14 residues. Here the CDR3 reads CASTKGDGVREQYF. CDR3 DNA sequence: TGTGCCAGCACCAAGGGGGACGGGGTGAGGGAGCAGTACTTC.

The rearrangement uses TRBV18 and TRBJ2-6; no definite D call. The CDR3 length is 19 residues. Germline loops: CDR1 KGHSH, CDR2 LQKENI. Trimming removed 3 bases at V and 0 bases at J, with 18 bases between. The CDR3 sequence: CASSPIGMGSGSGANVLTF. The CDR3 region has the DNA TGTGCCAGCTCACCGATAGGGATGGGATCGGGCTCTGGGGCCAACGTCCTGACTTTC.

The chain uses TRBV4-3 and TRBJ2-1, with a weak D call TRBD2 (6 bases). Trimming left V 3 bases short and J 2 bases short, with 17 bases between. CDR1 and CDR2 (germline): LGHNA, YSLEER. The CDR3 sequence is 17 residues long. CDR3 protein: CASSQEISGSPYNEQFF. The CDR3, as DNA: TGCGCCAGCAGCCAGGAGATTAGCGGTTCCCCCTACAATGAGCAGTTCTTC.

J is TRBJ2-6 and V is TRBV4-2; D is unclear. CDR1 is LGHNA and CDR2 is YNFKEQ in the germline V gene. CDR3 length equals 15 residues. Deletions cut 1 base from V and 0 bases from J, with 4 bases between. The CDR3 sequence: CASSQVSSGANVLTF. CDR3 bases: TGTGCCAGCAGCCAAGTTAGCTCTGGGGCCAACGTCCTGACTTTC.

The gene calls are TRBV11-2 and TRBJ2-7, with 8 bases matching TRBD1. The CDR3 extends over 14 amino acids. V trimming: 5 bases; J trimming: 4 bases; junction bases outside the gene matches: 7. Germline CDR1 reads SGHAT; CDR2 reads FQNNGV. The CDR3 DNA reads TGTGCCAGCAGCCCAGGACAGGGAAGGTACGAGCAGTACTTC. Amino acid sequence: CASSPGQGRYEQYF. Combining the CDR3 with reference TRBV11-2 and TRBJ2-7 gives the whole variable domain EAGVAQSPRYKIIEKRQSVAFWCNPISGHATLYWYQQILGQGPKLLIQFQNNGVVDDSQLPKDRFSAERLKGVDSTLKIQPAKLEDSAVYLCASSPGQGRYEQYFGPGTRLTVT.

The V call is TRBV11-3, the J call TRBJ2-1; D not resolved. Between the trimmed V and J ends, which lost 5 bases and 9 bases, there was a span of 17 bases. Germline V gives CDR1 SGHNT, CDR2 YENEEA. This CDR3 has 14 amino acids. The CDR3 region has the DNA TGTGCCAGCAGCGTCGGCCCGGTCCCGGGTGAGCAGTTCTTC. This codes for CASSVGPVPGEQFF.